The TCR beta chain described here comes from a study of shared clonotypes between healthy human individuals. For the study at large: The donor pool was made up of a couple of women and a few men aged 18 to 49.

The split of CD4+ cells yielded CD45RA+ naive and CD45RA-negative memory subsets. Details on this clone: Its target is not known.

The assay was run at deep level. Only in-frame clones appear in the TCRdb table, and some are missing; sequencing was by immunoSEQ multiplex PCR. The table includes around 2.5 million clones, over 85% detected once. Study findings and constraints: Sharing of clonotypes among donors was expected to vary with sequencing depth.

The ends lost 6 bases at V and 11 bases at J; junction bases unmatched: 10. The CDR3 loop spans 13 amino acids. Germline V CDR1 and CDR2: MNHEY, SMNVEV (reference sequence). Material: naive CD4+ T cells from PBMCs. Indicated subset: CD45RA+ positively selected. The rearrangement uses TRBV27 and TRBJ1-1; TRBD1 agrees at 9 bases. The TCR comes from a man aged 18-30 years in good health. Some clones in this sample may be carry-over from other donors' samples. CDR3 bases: TGTGCCAGCAGACCCACAGGGGGCGCGTCGGCTTTCTTT. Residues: CASRPTGGASAFF.